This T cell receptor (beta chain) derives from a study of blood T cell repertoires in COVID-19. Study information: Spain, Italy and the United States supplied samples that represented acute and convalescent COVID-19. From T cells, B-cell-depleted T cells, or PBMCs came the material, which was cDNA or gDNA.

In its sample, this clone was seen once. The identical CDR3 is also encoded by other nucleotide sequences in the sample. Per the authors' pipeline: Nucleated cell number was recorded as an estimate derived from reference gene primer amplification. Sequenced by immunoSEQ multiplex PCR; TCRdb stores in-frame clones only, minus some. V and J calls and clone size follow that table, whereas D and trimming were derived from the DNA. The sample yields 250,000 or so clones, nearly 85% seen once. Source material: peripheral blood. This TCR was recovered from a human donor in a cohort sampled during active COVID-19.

The CDR3 sequence is CASSPGGADTQYF. DNA of the CDR3: TGTGCCAGCTCACCAGGAGGTGCAGATACGCAGTATTTT. This rearrangement joins TRBV18 to TRBJ2-3; tentatively, D is TRBD2 (5 bases). V lost 2 bases and J 4 bases, leaving 7 bases between the germline ends. Germline V gene lookup returns CDR1 KGHSH and CDR2 LQKENI. The CDR3 has 13 residues.